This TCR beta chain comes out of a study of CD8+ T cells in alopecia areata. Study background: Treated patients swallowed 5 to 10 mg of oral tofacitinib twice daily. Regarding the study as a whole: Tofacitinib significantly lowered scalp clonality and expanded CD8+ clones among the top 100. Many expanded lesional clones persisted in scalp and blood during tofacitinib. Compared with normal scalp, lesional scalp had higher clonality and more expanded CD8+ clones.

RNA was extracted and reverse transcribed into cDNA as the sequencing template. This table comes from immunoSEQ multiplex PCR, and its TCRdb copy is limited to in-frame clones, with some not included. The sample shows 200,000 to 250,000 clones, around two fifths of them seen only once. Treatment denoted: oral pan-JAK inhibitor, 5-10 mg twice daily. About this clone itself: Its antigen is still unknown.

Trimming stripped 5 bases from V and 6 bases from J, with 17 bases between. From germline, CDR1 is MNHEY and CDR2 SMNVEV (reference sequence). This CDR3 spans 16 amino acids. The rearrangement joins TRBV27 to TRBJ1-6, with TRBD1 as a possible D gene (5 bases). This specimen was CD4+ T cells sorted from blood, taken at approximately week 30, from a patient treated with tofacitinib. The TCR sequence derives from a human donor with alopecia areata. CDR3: CASSPRGGVSNSPLHF. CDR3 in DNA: TGTGCCAGCAGTCCCCGGGGAGGGGTTAGTAATTCACCCCTCCACTTT.